The source of this TCR beta chain is a study of blood T cell repertoires in COVID-19. Source study methods: Amplification of reference gene primers provided the estimated nucleated cell counts. Clones were sequenced by immunoSEQ multiplex PCR, and TCRdb holds only the in-frame ones, with some missing. V and J calls and clone size are those listed in that table; D and trimming were worked out from the DNA. The data hold about 250,000 clones, with 88% observed a single time. The TCR was taken from a woman aged 25 to 45 with COVID-19, enrolled during active disease. The sequencing input was peripheral blood.

CDR3 region: CASEDRIGMGYTF. CDR3 DNA sequence: TGTGCCAGCGAGGACAGGATAGGTATGGGCTACACCTTC. This chain connects TRBV2 to TRBJ1-2, with 7 nucleotides matching TRBD1. This CDR3 comprises 13 residues. J was trimmed by 8 bases and V by 8 bases; bases with no gene match: 11. Germline-derived CDR1 and CDR2 are SNHLY and FYNNEI.